The source of this TCR beta chain is a study of OX40 agonist ivuxolimab in advanced cancers. V shed 5 bases and J shed 13 bases, with 20 bases lying between them. This CDR3 is 13 amino acids long. The V gene's germline CDR1 is SGHDT and CDR2 YYEEEE. Points from the study as a whole: Expanded clones were, on average, more numerous among CD8+ T cells than CD4+.

The data were produced by immunoSEQ multiplex PCR, yet TCRdb's version contains in-frame clones alone and is incomplete. The data show more than 70,000 clones, about 85% seen once. This clone turned up a few times. Its specificity is not known. The sample was CD4+ or CD8+ T cells sorted from blood, taken in a trial of the OX40 agonist ivuxolimab. The receptor's source is an adult with an advanced solid tumor such as melanoma, head and neck, liver or kidney cancer. The chain carries TRBV5-6 and TRBJ2-3, with D hard to call. This CDR3 is CASRTISLLLEYF. The DNA for the CDR3 is TGTGCCAGCAGAACCATATCTTTGCTTTTAGAGTATTTT.